This note documents a single T cell receptor beta chain sequence. CDR3 length: 17 residues. This entry belongs to a study of blood T cell repertoires in COVID-19. Study-level background: The United States, Italy and Spain provided the acute and convalescent COVID-19 samples.

Source study methods: Amplification from reference gene primers served as the basis for estimated nucleated cell counts. Sequenced by immunoSEQ multiplex PCR; TCRdb stores in-frame clones only, minus some. V and J calls and clone size are copied from that table; D and trimming were computed from the DNA. The sample consists of 120,000 to 150,000 clones, 85% of them appearing once. This receptor was identified in a middle-aged man with acute or convalescent COVID-19. The sequencing input was peripheral blood. The V call is TRBV21-1, the J call TRBJ1-2. TRBV21-1 is an annotated pseudogene. CDR3 sequence reads: CASSKEDWGLANYGYTF. The CDR3 DNA reads as TGTGCCAGCAGCAAAGAAGACTGGGGACTAGCTAACTATGGCTACACCTTC.